The 9 T cell receptor beta chains below come from one sample, sequenced in a study of blood T cell repertoires in COVID-19. The method was immunoSEQ multiplex PCR; TCRdb's version includes in-frame clones alone and lacks a portion of them. Among approximately 350,000 clones, roughly 87% were seen once, and the ten largest hold approximately 5.4%. Sequencing was performed on PBMCs or T cells enriched from blood (not recorded which). These receptors originate from a woman in her fifties or sixties who had recovered from COVID-19.

The genes are TRBV2 and TRBJ1-5; 9 bases map to TRBD1. Germline loops: CDR1 SNHLY, CDR2 FYNNEI. With V trimmed by 7 bases and J by 7 bases, 5 bases remained unmatched. The CDR3 is made up of 13 amino acids. The chain's CDR3 is CASTQGAFQPQHF. DNA of the CDR3: TGTGCCAGCACACAGGGGGCTTTCCAGCCCCAGCATTTT.

V gene TRBV2 combines with J gene TRBJ1-2, with D possibly being TRBD1 (5 bases). Trimming left V 6 bases short and J 5 bases short, with 13 bases between. Germline values: CDR1 SNHLY, CDR2 FYNNEI. There are 13 residues in the CDR3. CDR3 amino acids: CASSQETAYGYTF. The CDR3 bases are TGTGCCAGCAGCCAGGAGACAGCTTATGGCTACACCTTC.

The chain recombines TRBV29-1 with TRBJ2-1; D ambiguous. Germline V gene sequence: CDR1 SQVTM, CDR2 ANQGSEA. CDR3 length equals 14 residues. Trimming shortened V by 5 bases and J by 0 bases, and 11 bases separated the two germline ends. CDR3 sequence: CSVYGHSSYNEQFF. The CDR3 DNA follows: TGCAGCGTTTACGGTCACAGCTCCTACAATGAGCAGTTCTTC.

The chain couples TRBV6-1 to TRBJ1-2, with 8 bases lining up with TRBD1. V was clipped by 2 bases and J by 8 bases; unmatched bases: 4. The germline V gene has CDR1 MNHNS and CDR2 SASEGT. The CDR3 is 13 residues long. In DNA form, the CDR3 reads TGTGCCAGCAGTGAATACAGGGGGATAGGCTACACCTTC. Its protein product is CASSEYRGIGYTF.

The genes are TRBV3-1 (or the pseudogene TRBV3-2) and TRBJ2-1; possible D gene TRBD2, 6 bases. This CDR3 has 17 residues. From germline, CDR1 is LGHDT and CDR2 YNNKEL (reference sequence). Trimming shortened V by 0 bases and J by 8 bases, and 20 bases separated the two germline ends. CDR3 DNA: TGTGCCAGCAGCCAAGATTTTACGGGGACTGGGAACCATGAGCAGTTCTTC. Its protein product is CASSQDFTGTGNHEQFF.

This rearrangement joins TRBV7-9 to TRBJ2-2, with D possibly matching TRBD1 (5 bases). V was cut by 5 bases and J by 4 bases, with 8 bases left in between. This CDR3 has 13 amino acids. CDR1 is SEHNR, CDR2 FQNEAQ, per germline (reference sequence). The CDR3 DNA reads as TGTGCCAGCAGCGCCAGGGTCACCGGGGAGCTGTTTTTT. As protein: CASSARVTGELFF.

This sequence joins TRBV18 and TRBJ2-6; D possibly corresponds to TRBD1 (6 bases). V was cut by 4 bases and J by 0 bases, with 7 bases left in between. The CDR3 extends over 15 amino acids. CDR1 is KGHSH and CDR2 is LQKENI in the germline V gene. The CDR3 sequence is CASSLDSSGANVLTF. DNA for the CDR3: TGTGCCAGCTCACTGGACAGCTCTGGGGCCAACGTCCTGACTTTC.

The chain joins TRBV7-2 to TRBJ1-5; D gene uncertain. The CDR3 has 15 residues. V lost 1 base and J 0 bases, leaving 7 bases between the germline ends. Germline assignment: CDR1 SGHTA and CDR2 FQGNSA. CDR3 DNA: TGTGCCAGCAGCTTAGACAGCAATAGCAATCAGCCCCAGCATTTT. Amino acid sequence: CASSLDSNSNQPQHF.

CDR3 DNA sequence: TGTGCCAGCAGCGCGGGACAGGGGTCCCCCGGGGAGCTGTTTTTT. Its protein product is CASSAGQGSPGELFF. This chain links TRBV9 with TRBJ2-2; 10 positions match TRBD1. Trimming removed 3 bases from V and 6 bases from J; junction bases left unmatched: 5. The CDR3 length is 15 residues. Germline V gene sequence: CDR1 SGDLS, CDR2 YYNGEE. The whole variable domain, filled in from reference TRBV9 and TRBJ2-2, reads DSGVTQTPKHLITATGQRVTLRCSPRSGDLSVYWYQQSLDQGLQFLIQYYNGEERAKGNILERFSAQQFPDLHSELNLSSLELGDSALYFCASSAGQGSPGELFFGEGSRLTVL.